The entry below describes one TCR beta chain. The data derive from a study of control samples from healthy donors and cancer patients. Profiling relied on immunoSEQ multiplex PCR, and the TCRdb table lists in-frame clones only, not all of them. This sample has over 80,000 clones, with roughly 91% found just once. V lost 4 bases to trimming and J lost 0 bases; unmatched junction nucleotides: 9. CDR1 is MDHEN and CDR2 is SYDVKM in the germline V gene. The CDR3 loop spans 17 amino acids. The chain recombines TRBV28 with TRBJ1-2; 9 positions agree with TRBD1. The receptor's source is a man aged 25-40 years in good health. Sequencing input: blood. DNA of the CDR3: TGTGCCAGCAGTTCCCGTGACAGGGGGTCAGCTAACTATGGCTACACCTTC. Translation: CASSSRDRGSANYGYTF.